The clone carrying this T cell receptor (beta chain) was seen a few times. What it binds is unknown. Germline loops: CDR1 LNHDA, CDR2 SQIVND (reference sequence). V shed 5 bases and J 5 bases; nucleotides not matched to a gene: 7. The CDR3 covers 14 residues. Since all of the isolated RNA was reverse transcribed, expressed TCRB transcripts were what got sequenced. The assay was immunoSEQ multiplex PCR, and TCRdb's table has in-frame clones only and misses some. The sample has tens of thousands of clones; less than 55% are singletons. The record originates from a study of beta chain features in type 1 diabetes. At the level of the study: Age and gender were similar between patients and healthy donors, as were cell yields. Study results and caveats: The VDJ junctions of type 1 diabetes patients carried fewer insertions and more deletions. Patients with Type 1 diabetes showed moderately but significantly shorter TCRB CDR3s in all four CD4+ subsets.

A CD45RO/CCR7/CD25/CD127/CD95/CD27 panel sorted naive, central memory, regulatory and stem cell-like memory CD4+ cells. Material: Tregs from blood. The sequence came from a man aged 25 to 40 with type 1 diabetes. The chain carries TRBV19 and TRBJ1-1, with 8 bases fitting TRBD1. CDR3 protein: CASSLTGGYTEAFF. CDR3 DNA: TGTGCCAGTAGTCTAACAGGGGGATATACTGAAGCTTTCTTT. The whole variable domain, remainder taken from reference TRBV19 and TRBJ1-1, is DGGITQSPKYLFRKEGQNVTLSCEQNLNHDAMYWYRQDPGQGLRLIYYSQIVNDFQKGDIAEGYSVSREKKESFPLTVTSAQKNPTAFYLCASSLTGGYTEAFFGQGTRLTVV.